This is a list of T cell receptor beta chains from one sample in a study of regulatory T cells in long-lasting Graves disease. TCRdb redid the calling of the multiplex PCR reads with MiXCR, one entry per CDR3 protein. The top ten clones hold 12% of a sample with approximately 490,000 distinct CDR3 sequences, 15% to 20% of them seen once. This same sample was also taken into another study, of T cells in Graves' hyperthyroidism and ophthalmopathy.

Here the sequenced sample was peripheral blood mononuclear cells (PBMCs), taken at new diagnosis, from a patient treated with antithyroid drugs. Source of these receptors: a man in his forties with Graves disease. Both conserved end residues are part of each CDR3. A D gene is named only where the DNA matches it firmly. Clone size is stated in some rows and not others, as once, few, many or a class when expanded.

size: many; J: TRBJ2-7; D: TRBD2; V: TRBV20-1; DNA: TGCAGTGCTCCACAGACTAGCGGGACACGAGAGCAGTACTTC; CDR3: CSAPQTSGTREQYF
size: few; J: TRBJ2-5; D: .; V: TRBV5-1; DNA: TGCGCCAGCAGCACTGGGGCGCGGGAGACCCAGTACTTC; CDR3: CASSTGARETQYF
size: many; J: TRBJ2-7; D: .; V: TRBV28; DNA: TGTGCCAGCACCAATCCTTATACAGGGCTCGAGCAGTACTTC; CDR3: CASTNPYTGLEQYF
size: many; J: TRBJ1-3; D: .; V: TRBV30; DNA: TGTGCCTGCCGGGACCTCCCGGGGGGAAACACCATATATTTT; CDR3: CACRDLPGGNTIYF
size: few; J: TRBJ2-1; D: TRBD2; V: TRBV27; DNA: TGTGCCAGCAGTTCCGCCGGGACTAGAATTTTCTACAATGAGCAGTTCTTC; CDR3: CASSSAGTRIFYNEQFF
size: many; J: TRBJ2-7; D: .; V: TRBV12-5; DNA: TGTGCTAGTGCTCTCGGAGTGGGCGAGCAGTACTTC; CDR3: CASALGVGEQYF
size: .; J: TRBJ2-2; D: TRBD1; V: TRBV18; DNA: TGTGCCAGCTCACCGGCGGCGACAGGGGGTTCCGGGGAGCTGTTTTTT; CDR3: CASSPAATGGSGELFF
size: .; J: TRBJ2-2; D: .; V: TRBV7-2; DNA: TGTGCCAGCAGCCCTAGGAGGGGAAACACCGGGGAGCTGTTTTTT; CDR3: CASSPRRGNTGELFF
size: many; J: TRBJ2-7; D: TRBD1; V: TRBV11-2; DNA: TGTGCCAGCAGCTTGGGGGACAGGGCCGGCTACGAGCAGTACTTC; CDR3: CASSLGDRAGYEQYF
size: .; J: TRBJ1-6; D: .; V: TRBV18; DNA: TGTGCCAGCTCACCCCGGAGAGGAGGGACTAATTCACCCCTCCACTTT; CDR3: CASSPRRGGTNSPLHF
size: many; J: TRBJ2-5; D: .; V: TRBV7-2; DNA: TGTGCCAGCAGCTTAGGCTCCTTCCAAGAGACCCAGTACTTC; CDR3: CASSLGSFQETQYF
size: .; J: TRBJ2-3; D: TRBD1; V: TRBV11-2; DNA: TGTGCCAGCAGACGGACAGGGTCAGATACGCAGTATTTT; CDR3: CASRRTGSDTQYF
size: many; J: TRBJ1-4; D: TRBD1; V: TRBV11-2; DNA: TGTGCCAGCAGCTTAGGGCGGGGACAGCGGGATAATGAAAAACTGTTTTTT; CDR3: CASSLGRGQRDNEKLFF
size: few; J: TRBJ2-2; D: TRBD1; V: TRBV19; DNA: TGTGCCAGTACGGGACAGGGGGGCTTCGGGGAGCTGTTTTTT; CDR3: CASTGQGGFGELFF
size: .; J: TRBJ1-1; D: .; V: TRBV6-2/TRBV6-3; DNA: TGTGCCAGCAGTTACTACGGACGGAACACTGAAGCTTTCTTT; CDR3: CASSYYGRNTEAFF
size: few; J: TRBJ2-4; D: .; V: TRBV7-2; DNA: TGTGCCAGCAGCTTAGGGTGGGATGTACTAGCCAAAAACATTCAGTACTTC; CDR3: CASSLGWDVLAKNIQYF
size: few; J: TRBJ2-1; D: .; V: TRBV6-1; DNA: TGTGCCAGCAGTCCCACGAAGATACGGAAGAGGCCCGACCGCGAGCAGTTCTTC; CDR3: CASSPTKIRKRPDREQFF
size: few; J: TRBJ1-2; D: .; V: TRBV6-1; DNA: TGTGCCAGCAGTCGTACCAACGATCATGGCTACACCTTC; CDR3: CASSRTNDHGYTF
size: many; J: TRBJ2-7; D: TRBD1; V: TRBV6-1; DNA: TGTGCCAGCAGTAAGGACAGGGTAACCTACGAGCAGTACTTC; CDR3: CASSKDRVTYEQYF
size: many; J: TRBJ2-7; D: TRBD2; V: TRBV28; DNA: TGTGCCAGCAGTTTGGGACGGGGGGTCTCCTACGAGCAGTACTTC; CDR3: CASSLGRGVSYEQYF
size: many; J: TRBJ1-5; D: .; V: TRBV2; DNA: TGTGCCAGCAGTGATTTGGCGCGACATGGGCAGCCCCAGCATTTT; CDR3: CASSDLARHGQPQHF
size: .; J: TRBJ2-2; D: .; V: TRBV3-1; DNA: TGTGCCAGCGGGAGAAGCACCGGGGAGCTGTTTTTT; CDR3: CASGRSTGELFF
size: few; J: TRBJ2-5; D: .; V: TRBV10-3; DNA: TGTGCCATCAGCGGGCTAGGAGGGGAGACCCAGTACTTC; CDR3: CAISGLGGETQYF
size: many; J: TRBJ2-7; D: .; V: TRBV7-8; DNA: TGTGCCAGCAGCCGCCGGGACAACTCCTACGAGCAGTACTTC; CDR3: CASSRRDNSYEQYF
size: many; J: TRBJ2-2; D: .; V: TRBV20-1; DNA: TGCAGTGCCCCCCTCCCGGTGGACACCGGGGAGCTGTTTTTT; CDR3: CSAPLPVDTGELFF
size: .; J: TRBJ1-2; D: .; V: TRBV10-2; DNA: TGCGCCAGCAGTGATCGGGGCTATGGCTACACCTTC; CDR3: CASSDRGYGYTF
size: many; J: TRBJ2-3; D: .; V: TRBV3-1; DNA: TGTGCCAGCGGGCTGACAGAGTCGACAGATACGCAGTATTTT; CDR3: CASGLTESTDTQYF
size: .; J: TRBJ1-1; D: .; V: TRBV5-1; DNA: TGCGCCAGCAGCCCGTCAGGGCTAAGCACTGAAGCTTTCTTT; CDR3: CASSPSGLSTEAFF
size: many; J: TRBJ1-1; D: .; V: TRBV12-3/TRBV12-4; DNA: TGTGCCAGCAGTTTGAAGAAGAACACTGAAGCTTTCTTT; CDR3: CASSLKKNTEAFF
size: .; J: TRBJ2-3; D: TRBD1; V: TRBV6-1; DNA: TGTGCCAGCAGTCGACAGGGGGCGGACCCGACAGATACGCAGTATTTT; CDR3: CASSRQGADPTDTQYF
size: .; J: TRBJ1-1; D: TRBD1; V: TRBV28; DNA: TGTGCCAGCAGTTCGACAGGGGGTTTGACTGAAGCTTTCTTT; CDR3: CASSSTGGLTEAFF
size: few; J: TRBJ2-4; D: .; V: TRBV3-1; DNA: TGTGCCAGCAGCTGGGCAGGGTCGGATAACGTTCAGTACTTC; CDR3: CASSWAGSDNVQYF
size: few; J: TRBJ2-2; D: TRBD1; V: TRBV18; DNA: TGTGCCAGCTCGCGTCCCGGGACAGGGCTGAACACCGGGGAGCTGTTTTTT; CDR3: CASSRPGTGLNTGELFF
size: many; J: TRBJ2-7; D: .; V: TRBV11-3; DNA: TGTGCCAGCAGCTTATCCGGACAAAACTACGAGCAGTACTTC; CDR3: CASSLSGQNYEQYF
size: many; J: TRBJ2-4; D: .; V: TRBV28; DNA: TGTGCCAGCAGTTTACCTGGGACAGCCAAAAACATTCAGTACTTC; CDR3: CASSLPGTAKNIQYF
size: .; J: TRBJ1-5; D: .; V: TRBV28; DNA: TGTGCCATCATAAGAGGCCCGATCAATCAGCCCCAGCATTTT; CDR3: CAIIRGPINQPQHF
size: few; J: TRBJ2-2; D: TRBD1; V: TRBV12-5; DNA: TGTGCTAGTGGTTTGGGACAGGGAACGAACGGGGAGCTGTTTTTT; CDR3: CASGLGQGTNGELFF
size: few; J: TRBJ2-7; D: TRBD1; V: TRBV5-8; DNA: TGTGCCAGCAGCGTTGACAGGGCAGCCGAGCAGTACTTC; CDR3: CASSVDRAAEQYF
size: .; J: TRBJ2-7; D: TRBD1; V: TRBV12-3/TRBV12-4; DNA: TGTGCCAGCAGTTCGTGGACAGGGGGACCCTTCTCCTACGAGCAGTACTTC; CDR3: CASSSWTGGPFSYEQYF
size: .; J: TRBJ1-4; D: .; V: TRBV2; DNA: TGTGCCAGCAGCGGGGCAGTTATTAATGAAAAACTGCTTTTT; CDR3: CASSGAVINEKLLF
size: .; J: TRBJ2-3; D: .; V: TRBV6-1; DNA: TGTGCTGGCGGACGAGATACGCAGTATTTT; CDR3: CAGGRDTQYF
size: few; J: TRBJ1-3; D: TRBD1; V: TRBV12-3/TRBV12-4; DNA: TGTGCCAGCAGTCCCCGGACAGGGCAATCTGGAAACACCATATATTTT; CDR3: CASSPRTGQSGNTIYF
size: many; J: TRBJ2-5; D: TRBD2; V: TRBV7-2; DNA: TGTGCCAGCAGCGAAGGACTAGCGGCAGAGACCCAGTACTTC; CDR3: CASSEGLAAETQYF
size: many; J: TRBJ1-1; D: .; V: TRBV7-9; DNA: TGTGCCAGCAGAAGCAGAAAGACTGAAGCTTTCTTT; CDR3: CASRSRKTEAFF
size: .; J: TRBJ2-1; D: TRBD2; V: TRBV12-3/TRBV12-4; DNA: TGTGCCAGCAGTGGGAGACTAGCGGGGGCGAAGCAGTTCTTC; CDR3: CASSGRLAGAKQFF